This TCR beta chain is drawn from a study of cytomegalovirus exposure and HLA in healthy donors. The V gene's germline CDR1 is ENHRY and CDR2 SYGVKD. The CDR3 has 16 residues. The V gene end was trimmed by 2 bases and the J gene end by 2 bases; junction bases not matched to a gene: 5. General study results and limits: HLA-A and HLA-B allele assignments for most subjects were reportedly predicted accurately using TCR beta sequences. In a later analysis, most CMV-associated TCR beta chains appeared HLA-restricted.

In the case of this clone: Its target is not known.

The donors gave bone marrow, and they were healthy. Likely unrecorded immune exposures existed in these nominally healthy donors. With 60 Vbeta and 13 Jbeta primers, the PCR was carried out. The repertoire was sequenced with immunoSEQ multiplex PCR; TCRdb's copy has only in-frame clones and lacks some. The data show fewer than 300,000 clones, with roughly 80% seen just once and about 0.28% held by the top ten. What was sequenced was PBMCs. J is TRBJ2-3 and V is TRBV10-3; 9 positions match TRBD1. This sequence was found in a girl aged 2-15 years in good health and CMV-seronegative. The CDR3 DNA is TGTGCCATCAGTGAGCCAGGGACAGGGAACACAGATACGCAGTATTTT. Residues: CAISEPGTGNTDTQYF.